The 25 T cell receptor beta chains below all came from one sample that was sequenced in a study of cytomegalovirus exposure and HLA in healthy donors. PCR employed 60 Vbeta and 13 Jbeta primers. Clones were sequenced by immunoSEQ multiplex PCR, and TCRdb holds only the in-frame ones, with some missing. The repertoire holds about 80,000 clones, with over 75% as singletons. Sequenced input: PBMCs. The receptors originated from a human donor in good health.

This chain joins TRBV7-8 and TRBJ2-7; possibly TRBD1 for D (6 bases). Germline lookup yields CDR1 SGHVS and CDR2 FQNEAQ. The CDR3 is 15 residues long. V lost 4 bases and J lost 0, with 13 bases in between. In DNA form, the CDR3 reads TGTGCCAGCAGCTCATACCAGGGGCCCTCCTACGAGCAGTACTTC. This codes for CASSSYQGPSYEQYF.

The genes are TRBV7-2 and TRBJ2-7, with D unresolved. The CDR3 is made up of 12 amino acids. CDR1 and CDR2 (germline): SGHTA, FQGNSA. The V and J ends lost 5 bases and 3 bases respectively, with 8 bases between them. The CDR3 nucleotides are TGTGCCAGCAGCACAAATTTCTACGAGCAGTACTTC. Translated: CASSTNFYEQYF.

V and J are TRBV18 and TRBJ2-5, with TRBD2 matching 7 bases. The V gene's germline CDR1 is KGHSH and CDR2 LQKENI. The CDR3 has 14 residues. V lost 1 base and J lost 4; bases outside the gene matches: 3. The CDR3 nucleotides read TGTGCCAGCTCACCACGCGGGGGAGCAGAGACCCAGTACTTC. It yields the protein CASSPRGGAETQYF.

The chain uses TRBV5-4 and TRBJ2-7, with TRBD2 identical over 8 bases. V lost 4 bases to trimming and J lost 1 base; unmatched junction nucleotides: 10. Looked up from germline, CDR1 is SGHNT and CDR2 is YYREEE (reference sequence). This CDR3 has 16 residues. The CDR3 loop is CASSLGGSGGSYEQYF. The CDR3 coding sequence is TGTGCCAGCAGCCTCGGAGGGAGCGGGGGTTCCTACGAGCAGTACTTC.

This chain uses TRBV9 with TRBJ1-4; D may be TRBD1 (6 bases). This CDR3 region has 15 residues. Germline V lookup: CDR1 SGDLS, CDR2 YYNGEE. Trimming left V 1 base short and J 7 bases short, with 14 bases between. This chain's CDR3 is CASSVSGALSEKLFF. As DNA, the CDR3 is TGTGCCAGCAGCGTATCAGGGGCCCTTTCTGAAAAACTGTTTTTT.

This clone was seen a single time. J is TRBJ2-5 and V is TRBV2; maybe TRBD2 (5 bases). The CDR3 spans 13 residues. Trimming took off 8 bases at V and 1 base at J, with 11 bases between the two ends. Per the germline V gene, CDR1 is SNHLY and CDR2 is FYNNEI. CDR3 nucleotides: TGTGCCAGCCAGAGAGCGGCCCAAGAGACCCAGTACTTC. This encodes CASQRAAQETQYF.

V usage is TRBV18 and J usage is TRBJ2-1, with 12 bases that match TRBD2. Trimming cost V 2 bases and J 7 bases; bases outside gene matches: 0. From germline, CDR1 is KGHSH and CDR2 LQKENI. The CDR3 consists of 14 residues. CDR3 sequence (DNA): TGTGCCAGCTCACCAGGGACTAGCGGGAATGAGCAGTTCTTC. Translated, it gives CASSPGTSGNEQFF.

V usage is TRBV5-6 and J usage is TRBJ2-5, with D unclear. CDR1 SGHDT and CDR2 YYEEEE come from the germline V gene. V dropped 2 bases and J dropped 0 bases, with 11 bases sitting between them. The CDR3 sequence is 15 residues long. This chain's CDR3 is CASSFEQSNQETQYF. As DNA, the CDR3 is TGTGCCAGCAGCTTCGAACAGAGCAACCAAGAGACCCAGTACTTC. The full variable domain, with the rest looked up from reference TRBV5-6 and TRBJ2-5, is DAGVTQSPTHLIKTRGQQVTLRCSPKSGHDTVSWYQQALGQGPQFIFQYYEEEERQRGNFPDRFSGHQFPNYSSELNVNALLLGDSALYLCASSFEQSNQETQYFGPGTRLLVL.

The rearrangement uses TRBV19 and TRBJ1-4, with a tentative D call TRBD1 (5 bases). The CDR3 extends over 16 amino acids. CDR1 and CDR2 from the germline V gene are LNHDA and SQIVND (reference sequence). Between the trimmed V and J ends, which lost 6 bases and 6 bases, there was a span of 20 bases. CDR3 sequence (DNA): TGTGCCAGTAGGAGCCAGAGTAGGAGGGGCTATGAAAAACTGTTTTTT. Its protein is CASRSQSRRGYEKLFF. The variable domain in full, with the rest retrieved from reference TRBV19 and TRBJ1-4, is DGGITQSPKYLFRKEGQNVTLSCEQNLNHDAMYWYRQDPGQGLRLIYYSQIVNDFQKGDIAEGYSVSREKKESFPLTVTSAQKNPTAFYLCASRSQSRRGYEKLFFGSGTQLSVL.

The chain links TRBV6-6 to TRBJ2-3; TRBD1 matches at 8 bases. The CDR3 sequence is 15 residues long. After removal of 6 bases from V and 1 base from J, the junction contained 6 bases not matched to a gene. The germline gives CDR1 MNHNY, CDR2 SVGAGI (reference sequence). The CDR3 sequence is CASSPGQGGTDTQYF. CDR3 DNA sequence: TGTGCCAGCAGCCCCGGACAGGGAGGCACAGATACGCAGTATTTT.

The chain recombines TRBV5-5 with TRBJ1-5, with TRBD1 matching 9 bases. The CDR3 is 15 residues long. Losses at the gene ends were 2 bases for V and 4 bases for J; bases not matched to a gene: 4. Germline V gene sequence: CDR1 SGHKS, CDR2 YYEKEE (reference sequence). The CDR3 reads CASSLGGQGNQPQHF. In DNA, the CDR3 is TGTGCCAGCAGCTTAGGAGGACAGGGGAATCAGCCCCAGCATTTT.

In DNA, the CDR3 is TGTGCCAGCAGCTCCGACGCGGGGCCGATCGGAAACACCATATATTTT. Amino acids: CASSSDAGPIGNTIYF. The gene calls are TRBV7-6 and TRBJ1-3, with a tentative D call TRBD1 (5 bases). This CDR3 region has 16 residues. CDR1 SGHVS and CDR2 FNYEAQ come from the germline V gene. The V end was cut by 4 bases, the J end by 4 bases, with 17 bases between.

The chain joins TRBV2 to TRBJ1-3; TRBD1 matches 7 bases. V was pared by 6 bases and J by 0 bases, with 5 bases of the junction left unmatched. Germline V gene sequence: CDR1 SNHLY, CDR2 FYNNEI. The CDR3 runs 15 residues. Here the CDR3 DNA reads TGTGCCAGCAGGCCTCCAGGGGGCTCTGGAAACACCATATATTTT. Translated, it gives CASRPPGGSGNTIYF.

The V call is TRBV7-9, the J call TRBJ1-1, with D unclear. V was clipped by 0 bases and J by 3 bases, with 5 bases between them. Looked up from germline, CDR1 is SEHNR and CDR2 is FQNEAQ (reference sequence). This CDR3 comprises 13 residues. The chain's CDR3 is CASSLAQYTEAFF. In DNA form, the CDR3 reads TGTGCCAGCAGCTTAGCACAGTACACTGAAGCTTTCTTT.

The chain couples TRBV13 to TRBJ1-1; 9 bases agree with TRBD1. V lost 5 bases to trimming and J lost 5 bases; unmatched junction nucleotides: 9. Germline V lookup: CDR1 PRHDT, CDR2 FYEKMQ (reference sequence). There are 15 residues in the CDR3. DNA for the CDR3: TGTGCCAGCAGCACCCCAGGACAGGGGAGAACTGAAGCTTTCTTT. Protein: CASSTPGQGRTEAFF.

The genes are TRBV5-1 and TRBJ2-3; perhaps TRBD2 as D (6 bases). The CDR3 has 15 residues. CDR1 and CDR2 (germline): SGHRS, YFSETQ. Trimming took 7 bases from V and 0 from J, leaving 15 bases between them. This CDR3 is CASSSGVTSTDTQYF. Written as DNA, the CDR3 is TGCGCCAGCTCCTCGGGGGTGACTAGCACAGATACGCAGTATTTT.

V is TRBV6-5 and J is TRBJ2-2; 8 bases fit TRBD1. V shed 4 bases and J 3 bases; nucleotides not matched to a gene: 4. Germline loops: CDR1 MNHEY, CDR2 SVGAGI. This CDR3 has 15 amino acids. The CDR3 DNA follows: TGTGCCAGCAGTTCTCAGGGGGCTGACACCGGGGAGCTGTTTTTT. Translating gives CASSSQGADTGELFF.

V gene TRBV19 combines with J gene TRBJ2-1, with 10 positions matching TRBD2. V shed 2 bases and J 3 bases; nucleotides not matched to a gene: 7. The CDR3 has 17 residues. Germline CDR1 is LNHDA and CDR2 is SQIVND (reference sequence). DNA for the CDR3: TGTGCCAGTAGTATATCCAGAGCGGGGGGGATCTACAATGAGCAGTTCTTC. Translation gives CASSISRAGGIYNEQFF. The full variable domain, completed using reference TRBV19 and TRBJ2-1, is DGGITQSPKYLFRKEGQNVTLSCEQNLNHDAMYWYRQDPGQGLRLIYYSQIVNDFQKGDIAEGYSVSREKKESFPLTVTSAQKNPTAFYLCASSISRAGGIYNEQFFGPGTRLTVL.

This clone appeared once. This chain joins TRBV6-6 and TRBJ2-5; 11 nucleotides line up with TRBD2. Trimming took 11 bases from V and 5 from J; bases not matched to a gene: 13. Germline V gives CDR1 MNHNY, CDR2 SVGAGI (reference sequence). CDR3 length: 15 amino acids. The CDR3 bases are TGTGCCGGCCAAAGGGTAGCGGGGGGGAGGGAGACCCAGTACTTC. This translates into CAGQRVAGGRETQYF.

This rearrangement joins TRBV5-5 to TRBJ2-2; D gene unclear. This CDR3 comprises 13 residues. Germline loops: CDR1 SGHKS, CDR2 YYEKEE (reference sequence). Trimming took 4 bases from V and 6 from J, leaving 10 bases between them. The CDR3 loop reads CASSLRYAGELFF. DNA of the CDR3: TGTGCCAGCAGCCTCCGGTATGCCGGGGAGCTGTTTTTT.

This clone showed up just a few times. The chain links TRBV10-2 to TRBJ1-1; no firm D call. The germline V gene encodes CDR1 WSHSY and CDR2 SAAADI. This CDR3 spans 13 amino acids. Trimming stripped 6 bases from V and 1 base from J, with 9 bases between. The CDR3 nucleotides are TGCGCCAGCAGACACGTTGGGAACACTGAAGCTTTCTTT. Protein sequence: CASRHVGNTEAFF.

The V gene is TRBV6-4, the J gene TRBJ1-1, with TRBD1 identical over 8 bases. The CDR3 contains 16 residues. The V and J ends lost 5 bases and 2 bases, in that order; junction bases with no gene match: 10. The germline CDR1 and CDR2 sequences are MRHNA and SNTAGT. The CDR3 DNA reads TGTGCCAGCAGTAAACAAATGACAGGGGCAAACACTGAAGCTTTCTTT. This codes for CASSKQMTGANTEAFF.

The rearrangement joins TRBV5-1 to TRBJ1-1, with 7 bases aligning to TRBD1. The junction had 10 bases not matched to a gene; V was cut back by 0 bases and J by 2 bases. The V gene's germline CDR1 is SGHRS and CDR2 YFSETQ. CDR3 length: 17 amino acids. CDR3 DNA sequence: TGCGCCAGCAGCTTGGCCAAAGACAGGGCGAAAAACACTGAAGCTTTCTTT. It codes for CASSLAKDRAKNTEAFF.

The chain uses TRBV15 and TRBJ1-3; D not resolved. V was pared by 8 bases and J by 5 bases, with 19 bases between. Germline CDR1 reads LNHNV; CDR2 reads YYDKDF (reference sequence). The CDR3 runs to 15 residues. For the CDR3, the DNA is TGTGCCACCCGTACGGGTAGCGGCGAGAGAAACACCATATATTTT. This sequence encodes CATRTGSGERNTIYF.

The chain joins TRBV6-7 to TRBJ2-5; D may be TRBD2 (5 bases). TRBV6-7 is flagged as an ORF with uncertain function. The CDR3 contains 21 residues. V lost 0 bases to trimming and J lost 5 bases, with 31 bases between them. The CDR3 coding sequence is TGTGCCAGCAGTTACTCGACTAATACGGACTGGGATGAGTGGTGGTTGGAGACCCAGTACTTC. It is translated as CASSYSTNTDWDEWWLETQYF.